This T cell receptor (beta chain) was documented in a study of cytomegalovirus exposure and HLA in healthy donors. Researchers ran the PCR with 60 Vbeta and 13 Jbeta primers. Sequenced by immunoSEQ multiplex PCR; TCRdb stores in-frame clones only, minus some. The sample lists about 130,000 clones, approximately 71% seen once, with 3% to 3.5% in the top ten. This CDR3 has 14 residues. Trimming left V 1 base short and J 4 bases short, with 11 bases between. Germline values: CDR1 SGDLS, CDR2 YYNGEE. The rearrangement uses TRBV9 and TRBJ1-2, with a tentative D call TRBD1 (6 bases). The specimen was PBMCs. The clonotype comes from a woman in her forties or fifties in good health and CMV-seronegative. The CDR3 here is CASSVFDRLYGYTF. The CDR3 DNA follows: TGTGCCAGCAGCGTATTCGACAGGCTCTATGGCTACACCTTC.